One and the same sample provided the 25 T cell receptor beta chains below, sequenced in a study of regulatory T cells in long-lasting Graves disease. The time point denotes: persistent/refractory GD, antithyroid drugs over 5 years with positive TRAb. With RNA extracted from PBMCs as input, the TCR library was made. Arm-PCR of CDR3 regions and iRepertoire HTBI primers were the basis on which TCR beta libraries were built. Using its own MiXCR run on the multiplex PCR reads, TCRdb lists one record per CDR3 protein. This sample has 400,000 or so distinct CDR3 sequences, with around a quarter found just once. This material consisted of peripheral blood mononuclear cells (PBMCs), taken when the disease was refractory, from a patient treated with antithyroid drugs. Receptors originate from a female donor with Graves disease.

This clonotype was found many times. The V gene is TRBV2, the J gene TRBJ1-2, with TRBD1 as a possible D gene (6 bases). The germline gives CDR1 SNHLY, CDR2 FYNNEI. V lost 11 bases and J 2 bases, leaving 18 bases between the germline ends. This CDR3 has 14 amino acids. In nucleotides, the CDR3 is TGTGCCCGGAATCAGGGGAGCCGGAACTATGGCTACACCTTC. Translation gives CARNQGSRNYGYTF.

In its sample, this clonotype was seen many times. The chain uses TRBV2 and TRBJ2-6, with D possibly TRBD2 on 5 matching bases. The CDR3 loop spans 14 amino acids. Germline V gene data show CDR1 as SNHLY and CDR2 as FYNNEI. The germline V and J ends were trimmed by 7 bases and 0 bases, with 7 bases remaining between them. The DNA of the CDR3 is TGTGCCAGCATACTAGACTCTGGGGCCAACGTCCTGACTTTC. Translation: CASILDSGANVLTF.

V usage is TRBV6-1 and J usage is TRBJ2-7; possible D gene TRBD1, 6 bases. CDR1 is MNHNS and CDR2 is SASEGT in the germline V gene. CDR3 size: 13 residues. The V end lost 6 bases, the J end lost 3 bases, and 12 bases lay between the germline ends. The CDR3 protein is CASRPGHLYEQYF. The CDR3 DNA reads TGTGCCAGCAGGCCGGGACACCTCTACGAGCAGTACTTC.

Many counts were recorded for this clonotype. This chain uses TRBV6-1 with TRBJ1-5, with D perhaps TRBD1 (6 bases). This CDR3 comprises 15 residues. Trimming removed 5 bases at V and 2 bases at J, with 13 bases between. Germline CDR1 reads MNHNS; CDR2 reads SASEGT. The DNA of the CDR3 is TGTGCCAGCAGTACGGCGGGACAACGCAATCAGCCCCAGCATTTT. Its translation: CASSTAGQRNQPQHF.

The chain links TRBV20-1 to TRBJ2-7, with TRBD2 matching 10 bases. Germline CDR1 DFQATT, CDR2 SNEGSKA (reference sequence). With 3 bases clipped from V and 6 bases from J, the junction kept 8 bases outside the gene matches. The CDR3 spans 14 residues. The CDR3: CSARSLAGVSEQYF. The CDR3, as DNA: TGCAGTGCTAGGAGCCTAGCGGGAGTCAGCGAGCAGTACTTC.

This clonotype was counted a few times. This chain links TRBV28 with TRBJ2-5; TRBD2 matches at 10 bases. The DNA end is more similar to TRBJ2-1, so the J call may be wrong. Germline V gives CDR1 MDHEN, CDR2 SYDVKM. The CDR3 sequence is 15 residues long. Here the CDR3 DNA reads TGTGCCAGCACTAAAGCGGGAGGGTATCTCAATGAGCAGTTCTTC. Translating it yields CASTKAGGYLNEQFF.

The chain recombines TRBV19 with TRBJ2-7; 8 positions agree with TRBD2. Germline CDR1 LNHDA, CDR2 SQIVND (reference sequence). V shed 4 bases and J 6 bases; nucleotides not matched to a gene: 5. The CDR3 sequence is 13 residues long. As DNA, the CDR3 is TGTGCCAGTAGTACGGGACTAGTCTCCGAGCAGTACTTC. Translation: CASSTGLVSEQYF. Full variable domain (remainder filled in from reference TRBV19 and TRBJ2-7): DGGITQSPKYLFRKEGQNVTLSCEQNLNHDAMYWYRQDPGQGLRLIYYSQIVNDFQKGDIAEGYSVSREKKESFPLTVTSAQKNPTAFYLCASSTGLVSEQYFGPGTRLTVT.

This clonotype was counted between two and nine times. CDR3 amino acids: CASKGLYEQYF. CDR3 DNA sequence: TGTGCCAGCAAGGGATTATACGAGCAGTACTTC. This chain uses TRBV6-1 with TRBJ2-7; D remains ambiguous. This CDR3 comprises 11 residues. V gave up 7 bases and J gave up 4 bases, with 8 bases separating them. Germline V gives CDR1 MNHNS, CDR2 SASEGT.

This chain uses TRBV27 with TRBJ2-7; D ambiguous. This CDR3 is built from 10 residues. CDR1 is MNHEY and CDR2 is SMNVEV in the germline V gene (reference sequence). With 10 bases removed from V and 2 bases from J, the gap between germline ends came to 6 bases. As DNA, the CDR3 is TGTGCCACCCTTCCCTACGAGCAGTACTTC. Protein product: CATLPYEQYF.

J is TRBJ2-5 and V is TRBV5-1; possibly TRBD2 for D (6 bases). Trimming left V 0 bases short and J 1 base short, with 13 bases between. CDR1 and CDR2 from the germline V gene are SGHRS and YFSETQ. The CDR3 extends over 16 amino acids. The CDR3 reads CASSLVRDSPQETQYF. CDR3 sequence (DNA): TGCGCCAGCAGCTTGGTGAGGGACTCACCCCAAGAGACCCAGTACTTC.

The V and J genes are TRBV5-5 and TRBJ1-5, with D unresolved. This CDR3 is built from 14 residues. V lost 3 bases to trimming and J lost 3 bases, with 10 bases between them. Per germline, CDR1 SGHKS and CDR2 YYEKEE (reference sequence). CDR3 in amino acids: CASSSGSNNQPQHF. The CDR3 coding sequence is TGTGCCAGCAGCTCTGGAAGTAACAATCAGCCCCAGCATTTT.

The rearrangement joins TRBV3-1 to TRBJ2-7, with unresolved D. This CDR3 region has 12 residues. V lost 4 bases to trimming and J lost 2 bases, with 6 bases between them. CDR1 is LGHDT and CDR2 is YNNKEL in the germline V gene (reference sequence). The CDR3 nucleotides are TGTGCCAGCAGCCGTACAACCTACGAGCAGTACTTC. Its protein product is CASSRTTYEQYF.

This clonotype was recorded many times. The chain has TRBV7-2 and TRBJ2-7; TRBD2 aligns across 7 bases. The CDR3 is made up of 15 amino acids. The junction had 6 bases not matched to a gene; V was cut back by 4 bases and J by 0 bases. Per germline, CDR1 SGHTA and CDR2 FQGNSA. The DNA for the CDR3 is TGTGCCAGCAGCTCTGGGGGGGGAAGCTCCTACGAGCAGTACTTC. Residues: CASSSGGGSSYEQYF.

This clonotype was seen ten or more times. The CDR3 DNA follows: TGTGCCAGCAGCTTAGACCTGTCGTCCCAGTACTTC. Its protein product is CASSLDLSSQYF. The V and J genes are TRBV7-2 and TRBJ2-5; D is unresolved. This CDR3 has 12 residues. Trimming removed 1 base from V and 9 bases from J, with 9 bases in between. The germline V gene encodes CDR1 SGHTA and CDR2 FQGNSA.

The table lists this clonotype with many counts. The CDR3 region has the DNA TGTGCCAGCAGTAACACGGTCCCAAGGAAAGCTTTCTTT. As protein: CASSNTVPRKAFF. V usage is TRBV28 and J usage is TRBJ1-1; D is undetermined. There are 13 residues in the CDR3. Germline V gives CDR1 MDHEN, CDR2 SYDVKM. V lost 5 bases and J lost 9, with 16 bases in between.

This clonotype has more than one count but fewer than ten. This chain links TRBV11-2 with TRBJ2-7; D gene uncertain. The length of the CDR3 is 15 residues. Germline CDR1 and CDR2: SGHAT and FQNNGV. V was pared by 5 bases and J by 2 bases, with 16 bases between. The CDR3 coding sequence is TGTGCCAGCAGCCAAGACACGGCCCTCACCTACGAGCAGTACTTC. Encoded protein: CASSQDTALTYEQYF.

The gene calls are TRBV20-1 and TRBJ1-2; tentatively, D is TRBD1 (6 bases). The length of the CDR3 is 11 residues. The V gene lost 2 bases and the J gene lost 8 bases, with 9 bases spanning the gap. The germline V gene encodes CDR1 DFQATT and CDR2 SNEGSKA (reference sequence). The CDR3 spells CSARTTGGYTF. CDR3 sequence (DNA): TGCAGTGCTAGAACGACAGGAGGCTACACCTTC.

This clonotype was found many times. The J gene is TRBJ1-2, the V gene TRBV7-2, with 8 bases matching TRBD1. The CDR3 spans 14 residues. The V gene end was trimmed by 7 bases and the J gene end by 7 bases; junction bases not matched to a gene: 11. Germline CDR1 SGHTA, CDR2 FQGNSA. The chain's CDR3 is CASTGTGTGAGYTF. Here the CDR3 DNA reads TGTGCCAGCACCGGGACCGGGACAGGTGCTGGCTACACCTTC.

V gene TRBV3-2 combines with J gene TRBJ2-5; TRBD1 is the table's D call and was not checked against the DNA. TRBV3-2 is assigned pseudogene status. The length of the CDR3 is 16 residues. In nucleotides, the CDR3 is TGTGCCAGCAGCCAAGATCTGGGGGCGGACCAAGAGACCCAGTACTTC. Encoded protein: CASSQDLGADQETQYF.

V is TRBV7-8 and J is TRBJ1-6; D possibly corresponds to TRBD1 (5 bases). Between the trimmed V and J ends, which lost 1 base and 9 bases, there was a span of 13 bases. The length of the CDR3 is 15 residues. The germline CDR1 and CDR2 sequences are SGHVS and FQNEAQ. The CDR3 DNA reads as TGTGCCAGCAGCTTAGATCCAGGGTTGGGTTCACCCCTCCACTTT. Its translation is CASSLDPGLGSPLHF.

Details on this clonotype: Given the absence of the conserved phenylalanine or tryptophan at the CDR3 end, a read error is likely. The gene calls are TRBV9 and TRBJ1-6, with D perhaps matching TRBD1 (5 bases). CDR3 length: 13 residues. Trimming stripped 2 bases from V and 10 bases from J, with 10 bases between. The germline V gene has CDR1 SGDLS and CDR2 YYNGEE. The CDR3 loop is CASSVQGNSPLHS. DNA of the CDR3: TGTGCCAGCAGCGTCCAGGGTAACTCACCCCTCCACTCT.

The rearrangement uses TRBV25-1 and TRBJ2-2; 12 bases line up with TRBD2. V dropped 1 base and J dropped 7; count of bases not matched to a gene: 7. The CDR3 contains 17 residues. Germline assignment: CDR1 MGHDK and CDR2 SYGVNS. The chain's CDR3 is CASSESRLAGANGELFF. CDR3 nucleotide sequence: TGTGCCAGCAGTGAATCACGACTAGCGGGAGCGAACGGGGAGCTGTTTTTT.

The rearrangement uses TRBV2 and TRBJ2-3; D remains unclear. The CDR3 contains 15 residues. Germline V lookup: CDR1 SNHLY, CDR2 FYNNEI. The V gene lost 7 bases and the J gene lost 1 base, with 15 bases spanning the gap. CDR3 amino acids: CASKYDQLGTDTQYF. Written as DNA, the CDR3 is TGTGCCAGCAAGTACGATCAGCTTGGCACAGATACGCAGTATTTT. Using reference TRBV2 and TRBJ2-3 for the parts outside the CDR3, the full variable domain is EPEVTQTPSHQVTQMGQEVILRCVPISNHLYFYWYRQILGQKVEFLVSFYNNEISEKSEIFDDQFSVERPDGSNFTLKIRSTKLEDSAMYFCASKYDQLGTDTQYFGPGTRLTVL.

At least ten counts were recorded for this clonotype. The chain combines TRBV30 with TRBJ2-2, with D possibly TRBD1 on 6 matching bases. CDR1 GTSNPN and CDR2 SVGIG come from the germline V gene (reference sequence). Trimming removed 5 bases from V and 5 bases from J, with 15 bases in between. The CDR3 contains 14 residues. CDR3 sequence: CAWSRDTPTGELFF. For the CDR3, the DNA is TGTGCCTGGTCCCGGGACACACCGACCGGGGAGCTGTTTTTT.

The chain uses TRBV6-5 and TRBJ2-1; TRBD2 agrees at 9 bases. Trimming at V came to 4 bases and at J to 5 bases, leaving 6 bases not matched to a gene. Germline CDR1 is MNHEY and CDR2 is SVGAGI. The CDR3 extends over 15 amino acids. CDR3 in amino acids: CASSLGTSLNNEQFF. In DNA, the CDR3 is TGTGCCAGCAGTTTGGGGACTAGCTTAAACAATGAGCAGTTCTTC.